What follows describes a single T cell receptor beta chain. Membership in each cohort depended on participant-reported clinical history. Recovered status applied to Cohort 3 donors who had two consecutive negative PCRs. It also applied to those with clearance or with symptom resolution. Measured with immunoSEQ multiplex PCR; TCRdb has only the in-frame clones, and not every one. The table shows 300,000 to 350,000 clones, with 80% to 90% occurring only once. The data were obtained in a study of blood T cell repertoires in COVID-19. About the research overall: Researchers got acute and convalescent COVID-19 samples from the United States, Italy and Spain. Sample material is recorded as cDNA or gDNA derived from T cells, B-cell-depleted T cells, or PBMCs.

V lost 0 bases and J lost 0, with 16 bases in between. Looked up from germline, CDR1 is SGHRS and CDR2 is YFSETQ. The CDR3 loop spans 19 amino acids. This chain joins TRBV5-1 and TRBJ2-6; perhaps TRBD1 as D (5 bases). The clonotype comes from a man aged 25-45 years who had recovered from COVID-19. The sequencing input was PBMCs or T cells enriched from blood (not recorded which). CDR3 region: CASSLAPGSDPSGANVLTF. CDR3 bases: TGCGCCAGCAGCTTGGCTCCAGGGTCGGACCCCTCTGGGGCCAACGTCCTGACTTTC.